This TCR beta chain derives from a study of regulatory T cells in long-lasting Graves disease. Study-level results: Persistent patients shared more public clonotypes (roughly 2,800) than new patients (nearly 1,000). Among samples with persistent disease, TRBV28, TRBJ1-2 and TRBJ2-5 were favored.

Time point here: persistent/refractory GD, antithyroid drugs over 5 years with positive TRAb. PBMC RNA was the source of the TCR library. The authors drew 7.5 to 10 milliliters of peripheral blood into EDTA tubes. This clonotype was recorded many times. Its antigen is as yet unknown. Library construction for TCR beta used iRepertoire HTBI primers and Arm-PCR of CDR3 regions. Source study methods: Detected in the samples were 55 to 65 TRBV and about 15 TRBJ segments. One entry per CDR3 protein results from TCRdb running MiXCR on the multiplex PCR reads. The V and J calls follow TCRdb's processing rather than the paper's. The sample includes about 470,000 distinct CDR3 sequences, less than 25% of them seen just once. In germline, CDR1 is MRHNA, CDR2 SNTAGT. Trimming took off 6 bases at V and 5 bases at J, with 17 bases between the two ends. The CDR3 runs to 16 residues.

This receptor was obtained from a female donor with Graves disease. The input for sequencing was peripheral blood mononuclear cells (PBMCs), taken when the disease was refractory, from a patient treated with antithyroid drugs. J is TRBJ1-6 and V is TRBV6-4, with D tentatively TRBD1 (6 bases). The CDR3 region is CASSRGGARNNSPLHF. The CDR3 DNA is TGTGCCAGCAGCCGAGGGGGGGCACGGAATAATTCACCCCTCCACTTT.